The present T cell receptor (beta chain) was sequenced within a study of blood T cell repertoires in COVID-19. Background on the study: Researchers got acute and convalescent COVID-19 samples from the United States, Italy and Spain. PBMCs, B-cell-depleted T cells, or T cells provided the cDNA or gDNA that made up the material.

Per the study methods: The authors estimated nucleated cell counts from reference gene primer amplification. Here immunoSEQ multiplex PCR was the method, and the copy in TCRdb shows in-frame clones only, minus some. The V and J calls and clone size come from that table; D and trimming were worked out from the DNA. The sample records about 110,000 clones, around 81% being singletons. This TCR was recovered from a human donor in a cohort sampled during active or convalescent COVID-19. The specimen was peripheral blood.

The CDR3 spells CASSSRWREGTDTQYF. CDR3 coding DNA: TGTGCCAGCAGCTCCCGTTGGAGGGAGGGCACAGATACGCAGTATTTT. V gene TRBV11-2 combines with J gene TRBJ2-3, with a tentative D call TRBD2 (6 bases). CDR1 is SGHAT, CDR2 FQNNGV, per germline. The germline V and J ends were trimmed by 4 bases and 1 base, with 15 bases remaining between them. CDR3 size: 16 residues.